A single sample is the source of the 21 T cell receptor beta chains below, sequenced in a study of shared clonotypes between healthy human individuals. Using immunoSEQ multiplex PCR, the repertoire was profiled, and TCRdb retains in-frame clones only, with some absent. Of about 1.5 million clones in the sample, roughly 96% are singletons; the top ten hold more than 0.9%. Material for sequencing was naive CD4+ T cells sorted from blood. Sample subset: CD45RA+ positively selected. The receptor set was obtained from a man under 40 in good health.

In DNA, the CDR3 is TGTGCCAGCAGCTTAGGAGGGTTAGGGTCTGGCTACACCTTC. Residues: CASSLGGLGSGYTF. V and J are TRBV5-4 and TRBJ1-2; D is ambiguous. Trimming stripped 2 bases from V and 7 bases from J, with 15 bases between. Germline lookup yields CDR1 SGHNT and CDR2 YYREEE (reference sequence). CDR3 length equals 14 residues.

The CDR3 bases are TGTGCCAGCAGGTTAGGGCGGACAGGGGACAATGAGCAGTTCTTC. Its protein is CASRLGRTGDNEQFF. V is TRBV28 and J is TRBJ2-1; 9 bases map to TRBD1. Trimming at V came to 6 bases and at J to 5 bases, leaving 8 bases not matched to a gene. CDR3 length: 15 amino acids. The V gene's germline CDR1 is MDHEN and CDR2 SYDVKM.

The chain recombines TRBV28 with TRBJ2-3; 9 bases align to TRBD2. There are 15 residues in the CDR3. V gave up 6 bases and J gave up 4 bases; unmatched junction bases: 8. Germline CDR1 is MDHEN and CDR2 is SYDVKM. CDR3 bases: TGTGCCAGCAGGCCCCCGGGACTAGCATCAGATACGCAGTATTTT. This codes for CASRPPGLASDTQYF.

The DNA for the CDR3 is TGTGCCAGTCGAACGGTCGGGGGATACTACGAGCAGTACTTC. Protein: CASRTVGGYYEQYF. J is TRBJ2-7 and V is TRBV28; maybe TRBD2 (6 bases). Trimming took off 9 bases at V and 3 bases at J, with 18 bases between the two ends. This CDR3 has 14 amino acids. Germline loops: CDR1 MDHEN, CDR2 SYDVKM. Based on the CDR3 plus reference TRBV28 and TRBJ2-7, the full variable domain is DVKVTQSSRYLVKRTGEKVFLECVQDMDHENMFWYRQDPGLGLRLIYFSYDVKMKEKGDIPEGYSVSREKKERFSLILESASTNQTSMYLCASRTVGGYYEQYFGPGTRLTVT.

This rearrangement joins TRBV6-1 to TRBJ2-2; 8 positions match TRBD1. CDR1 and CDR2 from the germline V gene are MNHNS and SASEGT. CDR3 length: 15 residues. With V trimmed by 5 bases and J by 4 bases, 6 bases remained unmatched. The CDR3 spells CASSQRTGITGELFF. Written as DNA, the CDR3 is TGTGCCAGCAGTCAGAGGACAGGGATCACCGGGGAGCTGTTTTTT.

CDR3 in amino acids: CASSFADSSNSEDTQYF. CDR3 coding DNA: TGTGCCAGCAGCTTCGCGGACAGTTCAAATTCGGAAGATACGCAGTATTTT. This chain uses TRBV7-2 with TRBJ2-3; maybe TRBD1 (6 bases). The CDR3 covers 17 residues. Trimming pared 3 bases from V and 5 bases from J, leaving 21 bases between. CDR1 and CDR2 from the germline V gene are SGHTA and FQGNSA. Using reference TRBV7-2 and TRBJ2-3 for the parts outside the CDR3, the full variable domain is GAGVSQSPSNKVTEKGKDVELRCDPISGHTALYWYRQSLGQGLEFLIYFQGNSAPDKSGLPSDRFSAERTGGSVSTLTIQRTQQEDSAVYLCASSFADSSNSEDTQYFGPGTRLTVL.

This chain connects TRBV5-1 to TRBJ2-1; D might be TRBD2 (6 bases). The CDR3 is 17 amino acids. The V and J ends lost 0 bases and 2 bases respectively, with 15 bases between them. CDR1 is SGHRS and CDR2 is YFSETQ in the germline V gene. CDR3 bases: TGCGCCAGCAGCTTGGGCGGGACCACCTCCACCTACAATGAGCAGTTCTTC. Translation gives CASSLGGTTSTYNEQFF.

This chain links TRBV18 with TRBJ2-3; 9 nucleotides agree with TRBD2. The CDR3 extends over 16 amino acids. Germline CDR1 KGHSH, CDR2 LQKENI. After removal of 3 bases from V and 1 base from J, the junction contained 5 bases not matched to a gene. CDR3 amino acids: CASSPLAGDRTDTQYF. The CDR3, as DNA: TGTGCCAGCTCACCTTTAGCGGGGGACCGCACAGATACGCAGTATTTT.

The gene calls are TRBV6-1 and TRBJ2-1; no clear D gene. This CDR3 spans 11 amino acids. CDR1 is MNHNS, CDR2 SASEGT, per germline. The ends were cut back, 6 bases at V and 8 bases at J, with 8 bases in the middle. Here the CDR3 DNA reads TGTGCCAGCAGGAATTACGATGAGCAGTTCTTC. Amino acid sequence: CASRNYDEQFF.

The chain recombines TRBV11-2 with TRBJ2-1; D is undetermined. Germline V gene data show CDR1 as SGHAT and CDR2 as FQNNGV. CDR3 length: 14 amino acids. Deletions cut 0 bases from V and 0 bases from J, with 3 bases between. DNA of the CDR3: TGTGCCAGCAGCTTAGAAAGCTCCTACAATGAGCAGTTCTTC. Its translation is CASSLESSYNEQFF.

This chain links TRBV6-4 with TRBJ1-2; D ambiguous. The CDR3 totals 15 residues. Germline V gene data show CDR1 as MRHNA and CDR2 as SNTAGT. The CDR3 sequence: CASRRGISPNYGYTF. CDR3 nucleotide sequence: TGTGCGTCAAGAAGAGGGATCAGCCCTAACTATGGCTACACCTTC.

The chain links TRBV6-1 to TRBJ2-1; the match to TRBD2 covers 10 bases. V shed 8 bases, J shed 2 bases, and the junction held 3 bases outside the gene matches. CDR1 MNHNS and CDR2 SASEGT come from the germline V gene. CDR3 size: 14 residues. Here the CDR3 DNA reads TGTGCCAGCCTAGCGGGAGTTGCCTACAATGAGCAGTTCTTC. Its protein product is CASLAGVAYNEQFF.

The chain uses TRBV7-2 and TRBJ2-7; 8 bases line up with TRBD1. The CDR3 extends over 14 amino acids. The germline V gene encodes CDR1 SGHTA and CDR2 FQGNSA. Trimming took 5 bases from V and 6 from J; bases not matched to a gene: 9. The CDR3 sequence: CASSAAGQGTEQYF. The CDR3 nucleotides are TGTGCCAGCAGCGCCGCCGGACAGGGCACCGAGCAGTACTTC.

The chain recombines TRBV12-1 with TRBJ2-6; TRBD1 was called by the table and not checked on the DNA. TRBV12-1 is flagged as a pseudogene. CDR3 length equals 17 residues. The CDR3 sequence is CASSFEIQKPGANVLTF. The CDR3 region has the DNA TGTGCCAGCAGCTTTGAGATTCAGAAACCTGGGGCCAACGTCCTGACTTTC.

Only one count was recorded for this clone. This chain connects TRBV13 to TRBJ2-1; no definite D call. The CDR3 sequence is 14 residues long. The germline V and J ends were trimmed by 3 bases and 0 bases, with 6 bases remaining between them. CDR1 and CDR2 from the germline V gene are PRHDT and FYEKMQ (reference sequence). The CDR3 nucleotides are TGTGCCAGCAGCTTCCGGAGCTCCTACAATGAGCAGTTCTTC. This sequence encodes CASSFRSSYNEQFF.

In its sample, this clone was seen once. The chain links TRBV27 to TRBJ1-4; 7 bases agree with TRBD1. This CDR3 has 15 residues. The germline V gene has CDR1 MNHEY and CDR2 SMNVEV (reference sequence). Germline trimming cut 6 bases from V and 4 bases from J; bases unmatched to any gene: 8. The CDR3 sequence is CASRLDRASNEKLFF. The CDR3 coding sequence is TGTGCCAGCAGACTCGACAGGGCCAGTAATGAAAAACTGTTTTTT.

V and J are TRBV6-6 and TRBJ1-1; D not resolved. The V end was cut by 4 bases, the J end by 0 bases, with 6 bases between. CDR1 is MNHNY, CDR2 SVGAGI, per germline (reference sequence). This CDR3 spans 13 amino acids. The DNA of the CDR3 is TGTGCCAGCAGTTCGCCGATGAACACTGAAGCTTTCTTT. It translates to CASSSPMNTEAFF.

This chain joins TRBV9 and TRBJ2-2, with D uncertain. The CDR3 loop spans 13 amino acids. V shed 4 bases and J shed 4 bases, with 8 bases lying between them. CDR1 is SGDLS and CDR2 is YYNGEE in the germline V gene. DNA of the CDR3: TGTGCCAGCAGCCCACGGGTCACCGGGGAGCTGTTTTTT. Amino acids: CASSPRVTGELFF.

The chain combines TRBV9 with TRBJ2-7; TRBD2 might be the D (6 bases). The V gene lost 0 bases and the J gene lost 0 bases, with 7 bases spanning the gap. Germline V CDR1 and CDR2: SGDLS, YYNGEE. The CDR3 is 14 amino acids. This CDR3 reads CASSVVEGSYEQYF. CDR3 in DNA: TGTGCCAGCAGCGTAGTGGAGGGCTCCTACGAGCAGTACTTC.

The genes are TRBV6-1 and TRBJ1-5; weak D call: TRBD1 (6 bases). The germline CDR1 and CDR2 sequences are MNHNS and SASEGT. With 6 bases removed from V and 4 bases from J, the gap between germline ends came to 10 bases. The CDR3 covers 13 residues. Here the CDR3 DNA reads TGTGCCAGCAGGGGGACACAAAATCAGCCCCAGCATTTT. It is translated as CASRGTQNQPQHF.

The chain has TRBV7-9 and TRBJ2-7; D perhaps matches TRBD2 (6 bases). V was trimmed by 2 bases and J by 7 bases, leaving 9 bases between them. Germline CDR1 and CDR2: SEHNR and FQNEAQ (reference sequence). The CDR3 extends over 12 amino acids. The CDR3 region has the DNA TGTGCCAGCAGCTTAATGCGGGATGAGCAGTACTTC. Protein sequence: CASSLMRDEQYF.